The next 17 T cell receptor beta chains were all read from a single sample in a study of blood T cell repertoires in COVID-19. Clones were read by immunoSEQ multiplex PCR, and TCRdb kept only the in-frame ones, dropping some. The sample shows 150,000 to 160,000 clones, roughly 80% of them seen only once. Sequenced material: peripheral blood. These receptors originate from a woman aged 55-75 years with acute or convalescent COVID-19.

The V call is TRBV4-1, the J call TRBJ2-3, with 8 nucleotides matching TRBD2. Germline V lookup: CDR1 MGHRA, CDR2 YSYEKL. The CDR3 covers 19 residues. V lost 2 bases to trimming and J lost 8 bases; unmatched junction nucleotides: 21. As DNA, the CDR3 is TGCGCCAGCAGCCAAAGGGGCCGGAAGCGGGGGCACCTCTGGGGTACGCAGTATTTT. Its translation: CASSQRGRKRGHLWGTQYF.

The chain is built from TRBV3-1 (or the pseudogene TRBV3-2) and TRBJ1-5; D might be TRBD1 (5 bases). Germline V gene data show CDR1 as LGHDT and CDR2 as YNNKEL (reference sequence). Between the trimmed V and J ends, which lost 4 bases and 2 bases, there was a span of 12 bases. The CDR3 spans 15 residues. The CDR3 loop is CASSPSRVGNQPQHF. The CDR3 coding sequence is TGTGCCAGCAGCCCAAGCAGGGTGGGCAATCAGCCCCAGCATTTT.

The gene calls are TRBV11-2 and TRBJ2-5, with unresolved D. The CDR3 length is 13 residues. Trimming left V 1 base short and J 1 base short, with 4 bases between. The V gene's germline CDR1 is SGHAT and CDR2 FQNNGV. CDR3 sequence (DNA): TGTGCCAGCAGCTTAGGGGCCCAAGAGACCCAGTACTTC. The encoded protein is CASSLGAQETQYF. The full variable domain, completed using reference TRBV11-2 and TRBJ2-5, is EAGVAQSPRYKIIEKRQSVAFWCNPISGHATLYWYQQILGQGPKLLIQFQNNGVVDDSQLPKDRFSAERLKGVDSTLKIQPAKLEDSAVYLCASSLGAQETQYFGPGTRLLVL.

The gene calls are TRBV10-3 and TRBJ1-1, with 7 bases that match TRBD1. J lost 5 bases, V lost 6 bases, and 6 bases had no gene match. The germline gives CDR1 ENHRY, CDR2 SYGVKD. CDR3 size: 13 residues. The CDR3: CAISPQGGTEAFF. In DNA, the CDR3 is TGTGCCATCAGCCCCCAGGGGGGAACTGAAGCTTTCTTT.

This clone was recorded once. The rearrangement links TRBV7-2 to TRBJ2-1; 9 nucleotides match TRBD2. This CDR3 is 14 amino acids long. CDR1 and CDR2 from the germline V gene are SGHTA and FQGNSA. Trimming at V came to 3 bases and at J to 8 bases, leaving 5 bases not matched to a gene. Here the CDR3 DNA reads TGTGCCAGCAGCTTCGCTAGCGGGGTGGATGAGCAGTTCTTC. This codes for CASSFASGVDEQFF.

The genes are TRBV5-1 and TRBJ2-1, with a weak D call TRBD2 (6 bases). The CDR3 consists of 15 residues. CDR1 and CDR2 (germline): SGHRS, YFSETQ. The V gene lost 4 bases and the J gene lost 2 bases, with 13 bases spanning the gap. Here the CDR3 reads CASSLQLAPYNEQFF. CDR3 nucleotide sequence: TGCGCCAGCAGCCTTCAACTAGCTCCCTACAATGAGCAGTTCTTC.

The V and J genes are TRBV3-1 (or the pseudogene TRBV3-2) and TRBJ1-2; 10 bases agree with TRBD1. The CDR3 extends over 15 amino acids. Germline V gene lookup returns CDR1 LGHDT and CDR2 YNNKEL (reference sequence). The trim removed 6 bases at V and 1 base at J, leaving 5 bases unmatched. In DNA form, the CDR3 reads TGTGCCAGCAGGCAAAGGACAGGGGGTAACTATGGCTACACCTTC. Translating gives CASRQRTGGNYGYTF.

V usage is TRBV28 and J usage is TRBJ1-5; 7 nucleotides line up with TRBD1. Germline V gene data show CDR1 as MDHEN and CDR2 as SYDVKM. With V trimmed by 4 bases and J by 4 bases, 7 bases remained unmatched. The CDR3 totals 15 residues. In nucleotides, the CDR3 is TGTGCCAGCAGTTCCCAGGGACAGATGAATCAGCCCCAGCATTTT. It specifies CASSSQGQMNQPQHF.

This clone was seen only a few times. The chain links TRBV27 to TRBJ1-3; D is ambiguous. V was shortened by 5 bases and J by 0 bases, with 5 bases between the two germline ends. This CDR3 contains 13 residues. From germline, CDR1 is MNHEY and CDR2 SMNVEV (reference sequence). The CDR3 loop is CASSAYSGNTIYF. For the CDR3, the DNA is TGTGCCAGCAGTGCGTACTCTGGAAACACCATATATTTT.

The rearrangement joins TRBV24-1 to TRBJ1-2; D might be TRBD1 (5 bases). Germline V gene sequence: CDR1 KGHDR, CDR2 SFDVKD. V was clipped by 5 bases and J by 2 bases, with 14 bases between them. The length of the CDR3 is 15 residues. CDR3 DNA sequence: TGTGCCACCAGTGCCCCTTCTAAGGGGAACTATGGCTACACCTTC. Encoded protein: CATSAPSKGNYGYTF.

The chain couples TRBV28 to TRBJ1-5, with a tentative D call TRBD1 (6 bases). The ends were cut back, 5 bases at V and 2 bases at J, with 10 bases in the middle. This CDR3 has 14 residues. Germline V gene lookup returns CDR1 MDHEN and CDR2 SYDVKM. CDR3 amino acids: CASSGQTGNQPQHF. CDR3 nucleotides: TGTGCCAGCAGTGGACAGACGGGCAATCAGCCCCAGCATTTT. Full variable domain (missing parts from reference TRBV28 and TRBJ1-5): DVKVTQSSRYLVKRTGEKVFLECVQDMDHENMFWYRQDPGLGLRLIYFSYDVKMKEKGDIPEGYSVSREKKERFSLILESASTNQTSMYLCASSGQTGNQPQHFGDGTRLSIL.

J is TRBJ1-3 and V is TRBV6-6; D is perhaps TRBD1 (5 bases). Germline loops: CDR1 MNHNY, CDR2 SVGAGI (reference sequence). Trimming pared 2 bases from V and 7 bases from J, leaving 18 bases between. The CDR3 is made up of 16 amino acids. This chain's CDR3 is CASSYEGQSSRNTIYF. CDR3 DNA sequence: TGTGCCAGCAGTTACGAAGGACAATCGTCTAGGAACACCATATATTTT.

V usage is TRBV19 and J usage is TRBJ1-1; D unclear. CDR1 is LNHDA and CDR2 is SQIVND in the germline V gene (reference sequence). V was trimmed by 6 bases and J by 4 bases, leaving 15 bases between them. The CDR3 spans 14 residues. CDR3 residues: CASSSQRAFTEAFF. DNA of the CDR3: TGTGCCAGTAGCTCACAGCGGGCGTTCACTGAAGCTTTCTTT.

The chain couples TRBV5-6 to TRBJ1-5, with unresolved D. The length of the CDR3 is 18 residues. Trimming left V 3 bases short and J 3 bases short, with 22 bases between. CDR1 and CDR2 (germline): SGHDT, YYEEEE. In nucleotides, the CDR3 is TGTGCCAGCAGCTCCGAAGACATTCCCCCTCTTATCAATCAGCCCCAGCATTTT. Translated, it gives CASSSEDIPPLINQPQHF.

There are a few counts of this clone. The V call is TRBV6-1, the J call TRBJ2-1; 8 bases agree with TRBD1. V lost 3 bases and J lost 0; bases outside the gene matches: 13. The CDR3 is 19 residues long. Looked up from germline, CDR1 is MNHNS and CDR2 is SASEGT. The CDR3 nucleotides are TGTGCCAGCAGTGAGGATTGGACAGGGTTTCGTAGCTCCTACAATGAGCAGTTCTTC. Amino acid sequence: CASSEDWTGFRSSYNEQFF.

The chain recombines TRBV19 with TRBJ2-1, with 7 bases lining up with TRBD1. The CDR3 has 16 amino acids. Germline V gene sequence: CDR1 LNHDA, CDR2 SQIVND (reference sequence). V dropped 3 bases and J dropped 0; count of bases not matched to a gene: 5. The CDR3 nucleotides are TGTGCCAGTAGTATCTTACAGGGGAGCTCCTACAATGAGCAGTTCTTC. Translated, it gives CASSILQGSSYNEQFF.

The V call is TRBV7-6, the J call TRBJ1-2; 7 bases are shared with TRBD1. J lost 1 base, V lost 5 bases, and 4 bases had no gene match. Germline CDR1 reads SGHVS; CDR2 reads FNYEAQ. There are 14 residues in the CDR3. CDR3 amino acids: CASSPGDSNYGYTF. The CDR3 coding sequence is TGTGCCAGCAGCCCGGGGGACAGTAACTATGGCTACACCTTC. The variable domain in full, completed from reference TRBV7-6 and TRBJ1-2, reads GAGVSQSPRYKVTKRGQDVALRCDPISGHVSLYWYRQALGQGPEFLTYFNYEAQQDKSGLPNDRFSAERPEGSISTLTIQRTEQRDSAMYRCASSPGDSNYGYTFGSGTRLTVV.